This TCR beta chain was obtained from a study of T cell changes during pregnancy in multiple sclerosis. Data came from immunoSEQ multiplex PCR; TCRdb stores just in-frame clones and leaves some out. The repertoire holds 33,000 or so clones, roughly 92% seen once, with about 0.42% in the top ten. Germline V gene sequence: CDR1 SGHTA, CDR2 FQGNSA. Trimming took off 0 bases at V and 14 bases at J, with 22 bases between the two ends. This CDR3 spans 15 amino acids. V usage is TRBV7-2 and J usage is TRBJ1-1, with D unclear. This TCR was recovered from a female donor in good health, enrolled as a control in a pregnancy study. This sample comprised CD4+ T cells from peripheral blood mononuclear cells, obtained in the third trimester of pregnancy. Here the CDR3 DNA reads TGTGCCAGCAGCTTAGCAGGGATCCGCTCCCGGGGAAGCTTCTTT. Protein sequence: CASSLAGIRSRGSFF.